The sequence of this T cell receptor (beta chain) was determined in a study of blood T cells in healthy people across ages. Study-level points and caveats: Possibly confounding the expanded clonotype changes was the fact that donor CMV status was unknown.

This clonotype was picked up a small number of times. The antigen remains undetermined. Total RNA extracted from each sample amounted to at least 5.5 micrograms. It was with a sample-barcoded 5' primer and a J-beta primer mix that a second PCR of roughly 7 to 12 cycles was run. Each CDR3 protein is one row after TCRdb ran MiXCR on the 5' RACE reads. This sample has 450,000 to 700,000 distinct CDR3 sequences, with roughly a quarter found just once. Input material: blood. The receptor comes from a woman aged 70-85 years in good health.

The CDR3: CASSLGSRPGQAYLSSYNEQFF. The DNA for the CDR3 is TGTGCCAGCAGTTTAGGTTCCCGGCCCGGACAGGCCTACTTGAGCTCCTACAATGAGCAGTTCTTC. The chain employs TRBV28 and TRBJ2-1; 7 bases are shared with TRBD1. V was pared by 2 bases and J by 0 bases, with 22 bases of the junction left unmatched. Germline V gives CDR1 MDHEN, CDR2 SYDVKM. This CDR3 spans 22 amino acids.